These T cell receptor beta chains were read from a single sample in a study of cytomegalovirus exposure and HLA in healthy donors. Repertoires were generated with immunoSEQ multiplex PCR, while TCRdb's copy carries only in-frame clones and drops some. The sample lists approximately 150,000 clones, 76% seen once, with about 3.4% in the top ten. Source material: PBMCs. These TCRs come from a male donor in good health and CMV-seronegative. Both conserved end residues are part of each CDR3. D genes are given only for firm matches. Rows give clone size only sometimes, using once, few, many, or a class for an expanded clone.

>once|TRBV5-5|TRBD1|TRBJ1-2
CASSFPDRSYGYTF
TGTGCCAGCAGCTTTCCGGACAGGAGCTATGGCTACACCTTC
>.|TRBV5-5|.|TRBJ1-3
CASSLAGVSGNTIYF
TGTGCCAGCAGCCTTGCAGGGGTCTCTGGAAACACCATATATTTT
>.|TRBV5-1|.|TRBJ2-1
CASSPEDNEQFF
TGCGCCAGCAGCCCGGAGGACAATGAGCAGTTCTTC
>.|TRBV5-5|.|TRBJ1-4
CASSHPRSFEKLFF
TGTGCCAGCAGCCATCCTCGGTCCTTCGAAAAACTGTTTTTT
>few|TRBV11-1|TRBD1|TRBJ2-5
CASSPRSGQGARETQYF
TGTGCCAGCAGCCCCAGGTCGGGACAGGGGGCTCGGGAGACCCAGTACTTC
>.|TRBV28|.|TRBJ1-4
CASSGGGGNEKLFF
TGTGCCAGCAGTGGGGGAGGGGGGAATGAAAAACTGTTTTTT
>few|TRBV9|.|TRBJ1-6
CASSVDGGGNNNSPLHF
TGTGCCAGCAGCGTAGATGGGGGGGGTAATAATAATTCACCCCTCCACTTT
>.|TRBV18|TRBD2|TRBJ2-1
CASSFRLAGEVGEQFF
TGTGCCAGCTCATTCCGACTAGCGGGAGAGGTCGGTGAGCAGTTCTTC
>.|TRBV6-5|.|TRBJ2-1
CASTRGNEQFF
TGTGCCAGTACACGGGGGAATGAGCAGTTCTTC
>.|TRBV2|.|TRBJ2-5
CASRRITPGLAQETQYF
TGTGCCAGCAGACGAATCACCCCGGGCCTAGCCCAAGAGACCCAGTACTTC
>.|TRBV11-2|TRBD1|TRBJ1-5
CASSRSAGGTVFSQPQHF
TGTGCCAGCAGCCGATCAGCAGGGGGCACGGTCTTTAGTCAGCCCCAGCATTTT
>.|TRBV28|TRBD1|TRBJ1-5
CASSPTGGFSNQPQHF
TGTGCCAGCAGTCCCACAGGGGGCTTCAGCAATCAGCCCCAGCATTTT
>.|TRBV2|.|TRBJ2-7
CASSTPSRGEQYF
TGTGCCAGCAGTACGCCAAGTCGCGGGGAGCAGTACTTC
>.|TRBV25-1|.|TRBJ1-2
CASRYGYTF
TGTGCCAGCCGGTATGGCTACACCTTC
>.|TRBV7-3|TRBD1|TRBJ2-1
CASSEYRDRGRDEQFF
TGTGCCAGCAGCGAATACCGGGACAGGGGGCGCGATGAGCAGTTCTTC
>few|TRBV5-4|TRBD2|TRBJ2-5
CASSRSGGAETQYF
TGTGCCAGCAGTCGTAGCGGGGGGGCGGAGACCCAGTACTTC
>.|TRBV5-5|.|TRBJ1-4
CASSAGLNEKLFF
TGTGCCAGCAGCGCGGGGCTTAATGAAAAACTGTTTTTT
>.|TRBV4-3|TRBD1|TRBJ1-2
CASSQGIYRGAGYTF
TGCGCCAGCAGCCAAGGAATTTACAGGGGCGCGGGCTACACCTTC
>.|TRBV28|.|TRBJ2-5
CASRVAGSAETQYF
TGTGCCAGCAGGGTTGCCGGGTCCGCGGAGACCCAGTACTTC
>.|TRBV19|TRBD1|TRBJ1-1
CASKNRGLNTEAFF
TGTGCCAGTAAGAACAGGGGGCTAAACACTGAAGCTTTCTTT
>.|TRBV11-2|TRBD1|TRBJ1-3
CASSPDRVRLSGNTIYF
TGTGCCAGCAGCCCAGACAGGGTCAGACTCTCTGGAAACACCATATATTTT
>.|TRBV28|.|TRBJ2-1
CASSEGGGNEQFF
TGTGCCAGCAGTGAGGGAGGAGGGAATGAGCAGTTCTTC
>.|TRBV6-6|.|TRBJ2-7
CASSYSTAYEQYF
TGTGCCAGCAGTTACAGTACAGCCTACGAGCAGTACTTC
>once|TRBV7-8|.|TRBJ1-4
CASSFLRGTNEKLFF
TGTGCCAGCAGCTTCCTCAGGGGAACTAATGAAAAACTGTTTTTT
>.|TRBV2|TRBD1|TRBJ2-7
CASNRGHEQYF
TGTGCCAGCAACAGGGGCCACGAGCAGTACTTC
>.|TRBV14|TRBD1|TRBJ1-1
CASSLRTGRMNTEAFF
TGTGCCAGCAGCCTTAGGACAGGAAGAATGAACACTGAAGCTTTCTTT
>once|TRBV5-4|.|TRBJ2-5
CASSFGLEIQETQYF
TGTGCCAGCAGCTTCGGTTTAGAGATACAAGAGACCCAGTACTTC